This T cell receptor (beta chain) appears in the sequencing data of a study of identical twins. CDR3 length equals 17 residues. The junction had 12 bases not matched to a gene; V was cut back by 5 bases and J by 0 bases. Each CDR3 protein is one row after TCRdb ran MiXCR on the 5' RACE reads. The sample consists of some 760,000 distinct CDR3 sequences, 18% of them appearing once. A further study also used this sample, focusing on T cells expressing NK-cell markers. That report notes: The sequencing cohort of eight donors included seven HCMV-seropositive individuals and one seronegative individual. Where several donors were concerned, these clonotypes also led the CD3+CD56-NKG2C+ fraction. Clones of NKG2C+ T cells that had expanded were of unclear HCMV specificity.

This clonotype was sampled from a woman aged 18-35 years in good health. The chain couples TRBV12-3 or TRBV12-4 to TRBJ2-7; 8 positions match TRBD2. The sequenced sample was PBMCs. CDR3 nucleotides: TGTGCCAGCAGTCGGGTGGCTAGCGGGTCGAGCTCCTACGAGCAGTACTTC. Translating gives CASSRVASGSSSYEQYF.